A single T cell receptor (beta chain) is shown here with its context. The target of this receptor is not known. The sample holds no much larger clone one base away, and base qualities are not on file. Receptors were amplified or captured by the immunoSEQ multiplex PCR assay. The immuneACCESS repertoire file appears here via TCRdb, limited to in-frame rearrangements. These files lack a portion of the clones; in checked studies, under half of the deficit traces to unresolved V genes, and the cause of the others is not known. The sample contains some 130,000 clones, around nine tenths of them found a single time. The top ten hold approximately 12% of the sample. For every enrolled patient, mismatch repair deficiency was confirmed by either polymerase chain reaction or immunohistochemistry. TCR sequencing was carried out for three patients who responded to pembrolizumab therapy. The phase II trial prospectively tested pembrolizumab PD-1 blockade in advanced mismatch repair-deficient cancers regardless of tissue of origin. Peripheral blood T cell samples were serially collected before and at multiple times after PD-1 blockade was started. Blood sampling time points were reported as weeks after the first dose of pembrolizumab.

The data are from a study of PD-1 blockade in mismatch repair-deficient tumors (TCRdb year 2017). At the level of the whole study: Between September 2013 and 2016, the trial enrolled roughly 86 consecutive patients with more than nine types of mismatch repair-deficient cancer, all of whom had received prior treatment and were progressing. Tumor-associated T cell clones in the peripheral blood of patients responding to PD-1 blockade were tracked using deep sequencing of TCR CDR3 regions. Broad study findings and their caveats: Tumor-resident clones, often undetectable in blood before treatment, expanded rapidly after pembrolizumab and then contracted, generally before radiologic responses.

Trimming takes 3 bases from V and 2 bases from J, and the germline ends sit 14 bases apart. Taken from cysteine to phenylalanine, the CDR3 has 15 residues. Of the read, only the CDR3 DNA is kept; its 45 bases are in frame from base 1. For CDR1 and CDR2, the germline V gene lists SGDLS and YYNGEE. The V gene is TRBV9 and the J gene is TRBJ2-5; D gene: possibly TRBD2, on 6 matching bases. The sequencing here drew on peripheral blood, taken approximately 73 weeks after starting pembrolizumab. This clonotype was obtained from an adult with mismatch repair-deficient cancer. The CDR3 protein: CASSAGGSGQETQYF. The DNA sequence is TGTGCCAGCAGCGCAGGTGGTAGCGGACAAGAGACCCAGTACTTC.